Listed below are T cell receptor beta chains from one sample, sequenced in a study of T cell responses to AZD1222 COVID-19 vaccine. Sequencing used immunoSEQ multiplex PCR; TCRdb keeps in-frame clones, though not all of them. This sample has some 170,000 clones, with 91% found just once. Here the sequenced sample was peripheral blood, taken 28 days after the second AZD1222 dose. These receptors originate from an adult who received the AZD1222 COVID-19 vaccine. Each CDR3 is given with its conserved first and last residue. The D gene is left open where the match is weak. Rows may omit the clone size; those that give it use once, few, many or a size class.

D gene,J gene,clone size,V gene,CDR3 protein,CDR3 DNA
.,TRBJ2-7,.,TRBV19,CASSMSGGSYEQYF,TGTGCCAGTAGTATGAGCGGAGGGTCCTACGAGCAGTACTTC
.,TRBJ1-5,.,TRBV7-2,CASSLIGGAASNQPQHF,TGTGCCAGCAGCTTAATCGGGGGGGCAGCGAGCAATCAGCCCCAGCATTTT
.,TRBJ1-2,.,TRBV3-1/TRBV3-2,CASSPLSGGYGYTF,TGTGCCAGCAGCCCCCTTTCCGGAGGCTATGGCTACACCTTC
.,TRBJ1-2,.,TRBV30,CAWARDRRNYGYTF,TGTGCCTGGGCCCGGGACCGCCGTAACTATGGCTACACCTTC
TRBD2,TRBJ2-1,.,TRBV5-1,CASSWEGSGRGEQFF,TGCGCCAGCAGCTGGGAGGGTAGCGGGAGAGGGGAGCAGTTCTTC
.,TRBJ1-1,once,TRBV7-9,CASSSERVSLTEAFF,TGTGCCAGCAGCTCAGAAAGGGTCTCACTAACTGAAGCTTTCTTT
.,TRBJ2-1,.,TRBV7-8,CASSLGHFQRGNEQFF,TGTGCCAGCAGCTTAGGACATTTCCAACGGGGCAATGAGCAGTTCTTC
.,TRBJ2-5,.,TRBV27,CASSYQGPQETQYF,TGTGCCAGCAGTTACCAGGGGCCCCAAGAGACCCAGTACTTC
.,TRBJ2-5,.,TRBV18,CASSPPSGTETQYF,TGTGCCAGCTCACCGCCCTCCGGGACCGAGACCCAGTACTTC
.,TRBJ2-1,few,TRBV7-9,CASSLPQVGGGFF,TGTGCCAGCAGCCTCCCCCAGGTGGGCGGCGGATTCTTC
.,TRBJ1-3,.,TRBV5-6,CASSLKQPGNTIYF,TGTGCCAGCAGCTTGAAGCAGCCTGGAAACACCATATATTTT
.,TRBJ2-7,.,TRBV7-8,CASSASPSRRSYEQYF,TGTGCCAGCAGCGCCAGTCCTAGCCGGAGATCCTACGAGCAGTACTTC
.,TRBJ1-5,.,TRBV7-9,CASARTSNQPQHF,TGTGCCAGCGCGAGGACTAGCAATCAGCCCCAGCATTTT
.,TRBJ2-7,.,TRBV18,CASSPPEYKDYEQYF,TGTGCCAGCTCACCACCGGAGTACAAGGACTACGAGCAGTACTTC
.,TRBJ2-2,.,TRBV7-9,CASSSIVANTGELFF,TGTGCCAGCAGTTCCATCGTCGCGAACACCGGGGAGCTGTTTTTT
.,TRBJ2-3,once,TRBV11-2,CASSSRASGTDTQYF,TGTGCCAGCAGCTCTAGGGCTAGCGGCACAGATACGCAGTATTTT
TRBD2,TRBJ2-2,.,TRBV7-2,CASRGLGNTGELFF,TGTGCCAGCCGAGGACTAGGGAACACCGGGGAGCTGTTTTTT
TRBD1,TRBJ1-2,once,TRBV18,CASSRDSRYGYTF,TGTGCCAGCTCAAGGGACAGCCGGTATGGCTACACCTTC
.,TRBJ1-1,.,TRBV7-3,CASRSTATTEAFF,TGTGCCAGCAGATCTACTGCCACCACTGAAGCTTTCTTT
.,TRBJ1-5,.,TRBV18,CASSPPGQPQHF,TGTGCCAGCTCACCACCTGGTCAGCCCCAGCATTTT
TRBD1,TRBJ1-4,.,TRBV27,CASSSWDREKLFF,TGTGCCAGCAGTTCATGGGACAGGGAAAAACTGTTTTTT
.,TRBJ1-1,.,TRBV18,CASSPNSDPNTEAFF,TGTGCCAGCTCACCAAACAGCGATCCCAACACTGAAGCTTTCTTT
TRBD1,TRBJ1-2,.,TRBV9,CASSVAGQGMGGYTF,TGTGCCAGCAGCGTCGCGGGACAGGGCATGGGCGGCTACACCTTC
.,TRBJ1-5,.,TRBV6-2/TRBV6-3,CASSRNREGQPQHF,TGTGCCAGCAGTCGGAACAGGGAGGGCCAGCCCCAGCATTTT
TRBD1,TRBJ1-6,.,TRBV4-3,CASSQEFEGTGFSPLHF,TGCGCCAGCAGCCAAGAGTTCGAAGGGACAGGATTCTCACCCCTCCACTTT
TRBD1,TRBJ1-6,.,TRBV18,CASSPADRSNSPLHF,TGTGCCAGCTCACCAGCGGACAGGAGTAATTCACCCCTCCACTTT
.,TRBJ1-4,.,TRBV5-1,CASSLGWGATNEKLFF,TGCGCCAGCAGCTTGGGATGGGGGGCAACTAATGAAAAACTGTTTTTT
.,TRBJ1-2,once,TRBV6-5,CASSYSNRGQGGYTF,TGTGCCAGCAGTTACTCTAACCGAGGCCAGGGCGGCTACACCTTC
TRBD1,TRBJ1-2,.,TRBV24-1,CATSDAGTGRDGYTF,TGTGCCACCAGTGATGCCGGGACAGGGAGGGATGGCTACACCTTC
.,TRBJ1-5,.,TRBV18,CASSPPGNNQPQHF,TGTGCCAGCTCACCACCAGGAAACAATCAGCCCCAGCATTTT
.,TRBJ2-5,.,TRBV6-5,CASSYGRETQYF,TGTGCCAGCAGTTACGGGAGAGAGACCCAGTACTTC
.,TRBJ2-5,.,TRBV6-5,CASSYSPRGETQYF,TGTGCCAGCAGTTACAGTCCCAGGGGAGAGACCCAGTACTTC
TRBD1,TRBJ2-2,.,TRBV7-6,CASSPGTGRLGELFF,TGTGCCAGCAGCCCCGGGACAGGGAGGCTAGGGGAGCTGTTTTTT
.,TRBJ1-1,.,TRBV29-1,CSAEGLNYMNTEAFF,TGCAGCGCCGAAGGCCTCAATTACATGAACACTGAAGCTTTCTTT
.,TRBJ2-2,once,TRBV18,CASTTSLGSGRSGELFF,TGTGCCAGCACAACTTCCCTCGGGTCGGGTCGTTCCGGGGAGCTGTTTTTT
TRBD1,TRBJ1-1,.,TRBV27,CASSSVQGAYTEAFF,TGTGCCAGCAGTTCCGTACAGGGGGCGTACACTGAAGCTTTCTTT
TRBD2,TRBJ2-1,.,TRBV5-1,CASRLAGGNEQFF,TGCGCCAGCAGACTCGCGGGGGGCAATGAGCAGTTCTTC
.,TRBJ1-2,.,TRBV28,CASSPGLGGYTF,TGTGCCAGCAGTCCCGGACTCGGGGGCTACACCTTC
TRBD2,TRBJ2-1,.,TRBV6-4,CASSDSGSSGGNEQFF,TGTGCCAGCAGTGACTCGGGCTCCTCGGGAGGAAATGAGCAGTTCTTC
TRBD1,TRBJ1-4,.,TRBV19,CASSIGDSINEKLFF,TGTGCCAGTAGTATCGGGGACAGCATTAATGAAAAACTGTTTTTT
TRBD2,TRBJ2-5,.,TRBV9,CASSVGGGAGQETQYF,TGTGCCAGCAGCGTAGGCGGGGGGGCAGGGCAAGAGACCCAGTACTTC
.,TRBJ2-7,.,TRBV11-1,CASSLGGSIRGYEQYF,TGTGCCAGCAGCTTAGGCGGGTCAATCCGAGGGTACGAGCAGTACTTC
.,TRBJ2-1,.,TRBV23-1,CASSQGNEQFF,TGCGCCAGCAGTCAAGGGAATGAGCAGTTCTTC
.,TRBJ1-1,.,TRBV29-1,CSVAHGGNTEAFF,TGCAGCGTCGCACATGGGGGAAACACTGAAGCTTTCTTT
TRBD1,TRBJ1-1,once,TRBV11-2,CASRKGSGGSEAFF,TGTGCCAGCAGAAAGGGCTCAGGGGGCTCTGAAGCTTTCTTT
.,TRBJ2-7,few,TRBV19,CASSIDSAGREQYF,TGTGCCAGTAGTATAGATTCTGCGGGAAGGGAGCAGTACTTC
.,TRBJ1-1,.,TRBV18,CASSPLGGQGDTEAFF,TGTGCCAGCTCACCACTGGGGGGCCAGGGCGACACTGAAGCTTTCTTT
TRBD1,TRBJ2-3,.,TRBV24-1,CATSGQGKADTQYF,TGTGCCACCAGTGGACAGGGTAAGGCAGATACGCAGTATTTT
TRBD1,TRBJ2-1,.,TRBV12-3/TRBV12-4,CASSFGDREQFF,TGTGCCAGCAGTTTTGGGGACAGGGAGCAGTTCTTC
TRBD1,TRBJ2-7,.,TRBV19,CASSGTGTGEYEQYF,TGTGCCAGTAGTGGAACCGGGACAGGGGAATACGAGCAGTACTTC
.,TRBJ1-1,.,TRBV4-1,CASSQDPQETLNTEAFF,TGCGCCAGCAGCCAAGATCCCCAGGAGACACTTAACACTGAAGCTTTCTTT
TRBD2,TRBJ2-3,.,TRBV4-1,CASSQDKTSVSTDTQYF,TGCGCCAGCAGCCAAGATAAGACTAGCGTTAGCACAGATACGCAGTATTTT
.,TRBJ2-5,.,TRBV5-1,CASSLRWRAIETQYF,TGCGCCAGCAGCCTCCGATGGAGGGCGATCGAGACCCAGTACTTC
.,TRBJ1-2,.,TRBV6-5,CASSYLSGGSNYGYTF,TGTGCCAGCAGTTACTTAAGTGGGGGCTCTAACTATGGCTACACCTTC
.,TRBJ2-7,.,TRBV6-5,CASRGTESYEQYF,TGTGCCAGCAGAGGGACGGAGAGCTACGAGCAGTACTTC
.,TRBJ1-2,.,TRBV7-8,CASSLVNYGYTF,TGTGCCAGCAGCTTAGTAAACTATGGCTACACCTTC
.,TRBJ1-2,.,TRBV4-2,CASSQPSPGATLYGYTF,TGTGCCAGCAGCCAACCCTCTCCAGGGGCGACCCTCTATGGCTACACCTTC